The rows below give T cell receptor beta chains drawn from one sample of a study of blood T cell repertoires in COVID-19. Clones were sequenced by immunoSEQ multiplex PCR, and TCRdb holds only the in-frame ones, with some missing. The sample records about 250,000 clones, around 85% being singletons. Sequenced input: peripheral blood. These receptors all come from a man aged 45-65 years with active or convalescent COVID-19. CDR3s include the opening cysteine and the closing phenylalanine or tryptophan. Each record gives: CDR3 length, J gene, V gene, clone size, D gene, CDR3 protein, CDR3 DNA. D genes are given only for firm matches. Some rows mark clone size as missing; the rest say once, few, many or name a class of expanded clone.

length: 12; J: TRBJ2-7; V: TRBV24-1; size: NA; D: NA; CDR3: CATSVTGYEQYF; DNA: TGTGCCACCAGTGTTACAGGGTACGAGCAGTACTTC
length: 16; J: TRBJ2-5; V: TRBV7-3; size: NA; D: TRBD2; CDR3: CASRSGTSGPLGTQYF; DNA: TGTGCCAGCAGGTCCGGGACTAGCGGCCCCCTTGGGACCCAGTACTTC
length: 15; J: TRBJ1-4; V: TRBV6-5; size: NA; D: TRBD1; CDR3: CASSGLDRVGEKLFF; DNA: TGTGCCAGCAGCGGACTCGACAGGGTCGGGGAAAAACTGTTTTTT
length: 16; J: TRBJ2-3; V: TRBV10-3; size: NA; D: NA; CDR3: CAISESGVLGEDTQYF; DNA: TGTGCCATCAGTGAGTCAGGGGTCCTAGGGGAAGATACGCAGTATTTT
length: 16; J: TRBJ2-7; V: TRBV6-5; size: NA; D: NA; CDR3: CASSSQWGLQGIEQYF; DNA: TGTGCCAGCAGTTCCCAATGGGGGTTACAGGGAATCGAGCAGTACTTC
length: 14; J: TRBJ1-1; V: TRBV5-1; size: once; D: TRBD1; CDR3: CASSLRTGGAEAFF; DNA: TGCGCCAGCAGCCTAAGGACAGGGGGCGCTGAAGCTTTCTTT
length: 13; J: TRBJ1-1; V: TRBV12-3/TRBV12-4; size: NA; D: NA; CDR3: CASSFGQRTEAFF; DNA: TGTGCCAGCAGTTTTGGCCAAAGAACTGAAGCTTTCTTT
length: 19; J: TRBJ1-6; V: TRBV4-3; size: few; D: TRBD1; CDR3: CASSVDRATRGSYNSPLHF; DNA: TGCGCCAGCAGCGTGGACAGGGCTACACGAGGCTCCTATAATTCACCCCTCCACTTT
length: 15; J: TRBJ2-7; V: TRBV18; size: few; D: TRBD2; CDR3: CASSPGPGGTYEQYF; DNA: TGTGCCAGCTCACCGGGGCCGGGAGGGACCTACGAGCAGTACTTC
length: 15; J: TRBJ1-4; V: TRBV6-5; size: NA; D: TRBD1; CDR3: CASSYAGASGGKLFF; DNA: TGTGCCAGCAGTTACGCCGGGGCTTCAGGGGGAAAACTGTTTTTT
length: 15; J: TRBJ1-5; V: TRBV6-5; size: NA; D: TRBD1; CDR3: CASSYYHKGAQPQHF; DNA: TGTGCCAGCAGTTACTACCACAAGGGGGCACAGCCCCAGCATTTT
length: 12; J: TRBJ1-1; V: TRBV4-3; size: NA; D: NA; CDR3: CASSHVGGEAFF; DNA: TGCGCCAGCAGCCACGTGGGGGGTGAAGCTTTCTTT
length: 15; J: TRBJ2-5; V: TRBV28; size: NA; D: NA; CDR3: CASSFMVRGAMTQYF; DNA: TGTGCCAGCAGTTTTATGGTTCGTGGGGCGATGACCCAGTACTTC
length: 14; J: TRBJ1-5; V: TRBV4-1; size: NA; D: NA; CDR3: CASSQVGGLQPQHF; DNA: TGCGCCAGCAGCCAAGTTGGAGGGCTTCAGCCCCAGCATTTT
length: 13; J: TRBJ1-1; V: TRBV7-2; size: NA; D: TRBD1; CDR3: CASSLRQGVSAFF; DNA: TGTGCCAGCAGCTTGAGACAGGGGGTTTCGGCTTTCTTT
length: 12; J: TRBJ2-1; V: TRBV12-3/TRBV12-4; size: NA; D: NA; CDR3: CASSFAGNEQFF; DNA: TGTGCCAGCAGTTTTGCGGGAAATGAGCAGTTCTTC
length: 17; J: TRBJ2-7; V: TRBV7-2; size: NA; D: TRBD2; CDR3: CASSPGLAGGNAYEQYF; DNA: TGTGCCAGCAGCCCGGGACTAGCGGGAGGAAACGCCTACGAGCAGTACTTC
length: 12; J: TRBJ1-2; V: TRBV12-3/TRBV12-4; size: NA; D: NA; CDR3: CASSPLNYGYTF; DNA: TGTGCCAGCAGTCCCCTTAACTATGGCTACACCTTC